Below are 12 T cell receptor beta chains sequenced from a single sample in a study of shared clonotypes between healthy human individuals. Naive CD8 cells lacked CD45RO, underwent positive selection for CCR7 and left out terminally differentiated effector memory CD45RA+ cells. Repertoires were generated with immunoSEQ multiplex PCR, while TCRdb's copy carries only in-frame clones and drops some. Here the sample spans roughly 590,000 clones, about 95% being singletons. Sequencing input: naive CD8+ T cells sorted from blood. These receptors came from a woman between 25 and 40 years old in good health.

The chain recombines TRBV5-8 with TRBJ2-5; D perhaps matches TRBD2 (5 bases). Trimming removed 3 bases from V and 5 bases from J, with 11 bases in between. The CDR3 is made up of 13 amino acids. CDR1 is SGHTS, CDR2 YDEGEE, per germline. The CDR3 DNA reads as TGTGCCAGCAGCTGGGGTAGCGCCGAGACCCAGTACTTC. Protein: CASSWGSAETQYF.

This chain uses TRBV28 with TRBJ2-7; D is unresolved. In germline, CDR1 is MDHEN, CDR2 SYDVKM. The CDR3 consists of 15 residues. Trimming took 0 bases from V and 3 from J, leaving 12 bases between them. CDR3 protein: CASSLWGPRSYEQYF. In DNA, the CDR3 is TGTGCCAGCAGTTTATGGGGCCCTCGTAGCTACGAGCAGTACTTC.

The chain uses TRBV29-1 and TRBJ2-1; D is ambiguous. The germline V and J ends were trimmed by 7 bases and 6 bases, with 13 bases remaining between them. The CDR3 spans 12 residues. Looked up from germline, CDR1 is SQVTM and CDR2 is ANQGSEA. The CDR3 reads CSAPVGVNEQFF. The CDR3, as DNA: TGCAGCGCCCCCGTGGGTGTCAATGAGCAGTTCTTC.

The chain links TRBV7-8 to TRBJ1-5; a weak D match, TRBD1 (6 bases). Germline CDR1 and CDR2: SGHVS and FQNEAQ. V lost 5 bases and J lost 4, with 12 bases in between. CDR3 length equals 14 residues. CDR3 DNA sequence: TGTGCCAGCAGCCACGAAGGACAGAATCAGCCCCAGCATTTT. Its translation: CASSHEGQNQPQHF.

CDR3: CASNSRGVSYNEQFF. The CDR3 DNA is TGTGCCAGCAACTCGCGGGGTGTTTCCTACAATGAGCAGTTCTTC. The chain employs TRBV13 and TRBJ2-1; the D gene is possibly TRBD2 (6 bases). The CDR3 sequence is 15 residues long. Trimming took off 7 bases at V and 1 base at J, with 14 bases between the two ends. The germline gives CDR1 PRHDT, CDR2 FYEKMQ (reference sequence).

Here the CDR3 reads CASSYAQDYEQYF. The CDR3 nucleotides are TGTGCCAGCAGTTACGCTCAAGACTACGAGCAGTACTTC. The chain uses TRBV6-6 and TRBJ2-7; D is ambiguous. The CDR3 consists of 13 residues. Trimming removed 2 bases at V and 3 bases at J, with 8 bases between. The germline V gene encodes CDR1 MNHNY and CDR2 SVGAGI (reference sequence).

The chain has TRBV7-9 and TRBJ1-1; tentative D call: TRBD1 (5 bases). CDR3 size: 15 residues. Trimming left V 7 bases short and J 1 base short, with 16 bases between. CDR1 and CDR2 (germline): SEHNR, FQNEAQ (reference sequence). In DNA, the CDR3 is TGTGCCAGCACCACCAGGACACTATCGAACACTGAAGCTTTCTTT. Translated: CASTTRTLSNTEAFF.

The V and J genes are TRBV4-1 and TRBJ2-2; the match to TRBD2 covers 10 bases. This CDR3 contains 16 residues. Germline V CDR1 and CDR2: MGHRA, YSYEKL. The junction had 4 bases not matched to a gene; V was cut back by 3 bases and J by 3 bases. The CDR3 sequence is CASSHSSGSYTGELFF. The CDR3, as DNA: TGCGCCAGCAGCCATTCTAGCGGGAGCTACACCGGGGAGCTGTTTTTT.

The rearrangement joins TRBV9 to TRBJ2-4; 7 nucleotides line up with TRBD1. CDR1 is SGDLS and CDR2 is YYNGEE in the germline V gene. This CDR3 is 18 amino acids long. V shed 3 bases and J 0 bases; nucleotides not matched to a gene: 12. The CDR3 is CASSDNPRDSIAKNIQYF. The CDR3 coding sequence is TGTGCCAGCAGCGACAACCCTCGGGACAGTATAGCCAAAAACATTCAGTACTTC.

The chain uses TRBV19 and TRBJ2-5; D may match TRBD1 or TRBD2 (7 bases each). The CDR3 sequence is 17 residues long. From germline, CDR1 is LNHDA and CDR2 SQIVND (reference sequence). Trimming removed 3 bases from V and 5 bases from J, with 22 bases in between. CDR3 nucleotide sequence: TGTGCCAGTAGTATGTTTTGGGAGGGGGCCCGGTCGGAGACCCAGTACTTC. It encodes CASSMFWEGARSETQYF.

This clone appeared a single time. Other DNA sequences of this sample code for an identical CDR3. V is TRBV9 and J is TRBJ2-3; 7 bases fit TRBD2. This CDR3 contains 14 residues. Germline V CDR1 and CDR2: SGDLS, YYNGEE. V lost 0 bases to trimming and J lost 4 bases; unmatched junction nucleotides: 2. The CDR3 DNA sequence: TGTGCCAGCAGCGTAGAGGGAGGGGCAGATACGCAGTATTTT. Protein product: CASSVEGGADTQYF.

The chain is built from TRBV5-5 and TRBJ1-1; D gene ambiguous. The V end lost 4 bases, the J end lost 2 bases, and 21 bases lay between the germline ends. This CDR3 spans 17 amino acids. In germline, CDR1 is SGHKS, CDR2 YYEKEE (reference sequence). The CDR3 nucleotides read TGTGCCAGCAGCCGACGATATGACACCGGGAGAAACACTGAAGCTTTCTTT. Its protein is CASSRRYDTGRNTEAFF.